The present T cell receptor (beta chain) was sequenced within a study of identical twins. Study results and caveats: Because invariant MAIT and iNKT cells could be present, zero-insertion analyses could be partly confounded.

Germline V gives CDR1 MNHEY, CDR2 SMNVEV (reference sequence). The V end lost 3 bases, the J end lost 0 bases, and 12 bases lay between the germline ends. CDR3 length equals 16 residues. Notes on this clonotype: Its antigen is undetermined.

One entry per CDR3 protein results from TCRdb running MiXCR on the 5' RACE reads. The table includes about 530,000 distinct CDR3 sequences, around 15% detected once. These data also formed part of another study, on yellow fever vaccine responses in identical twins.

The TCR comes from a woman between 18 and 30 years old in good health. Sequencing used CD4+ T cells sorted from blood. V is TRBV27 and J is TRBJ2-1; perhaps TRBD1 as D (5 bases). This chain's CDR3 is CASSLGMTVSYNEQFF. The CDR3, as DNA: TGTGCCAGCAGTTTGGGGATGACAGTCTCCTACAATGAGCAGTTCTTC.